The rows below give T cell receptor beta chains drawn from one sample of a study of long-term antiretroviral therapy in people with HIV. TCRdb's table, derived via immunoSEQ multiplex PCR, lists solely in-frame clones and lacks some. The sample yields over 15,000 clones, 91% seen once. Sequences were derived from unsorted PBMCs, sampled 3 years after starting antiretroviral therapy. These receptors came from a man between 50 and 59 years old with HIV. The CDR3 runs from the conserved cysteine through the conserved F or W. Each record gives: V gene, clone size, J gene, D gene, CDR3 DNA, CDR3 protein. The D gene is left open where the match is weak. Rows may omit the clone size; those that give it use once, few, many or a size class.

V gene: TRBV4-3; clone size: NA; J gene: TRBJ1-2; D gene: TRBD1; CDR3 DNA: TGCGCCAGCAGCCTTAACCGGGACAGGGCGTTGGGCTACACCTTC; CDR3 protein: CASSLNRDRALGYTF
V gene: TRBV19; clone size: NA; J gene: TRBJ1-2; D gene: NA; CDR3 DNA: TGTGCCAGTACCGGACGGCCTAACTATGGCTACACCTTC; CDR3 protein: CASTGRPNYGYTF
V gene: TRBV5-1; clone size: once; J gene: TRBJ2-3; D gene: TRBD2; CDR3 DNA: TGCGCCAGCAGCTTGGAAAGCGGGGGGGCGGCAGATACGCAGTATTTT; CDR3 protein: CASSLESGGAADTQYF
V gene: TRBV7-6; clone size: NA; J gene: TRBJ1-5; D gene: NA; CDR3 DNA: TGTGCCAGCAGCTTAGTAGGCCCAGAAAATCCCCAGCATTTT; CDR3 protein: CASSLVGPENPQHF
V gene: TRBV7-9; clone size: NA; J gene: TRBJ2-7; D gene: NA; CDR3 DNA: TGTGCCAGCAGCTCGAACTTAGGTGAGCAGTACTTC; CDR3 protein: CASSSNLGEQYF
V gene: TRBV2; clone size: once; J gene: TRBJ2-7; D gene: TRBD2; CDR3 DNA: TGTGCCAGTAGCGGGGGGCTCTACGAGCAGTACTTC; CDR3 protein: CASSGGLYEQYF
V gene: TRBV28; clone size: NA; J gene: TRBJ1-5; D gene: TRBD1; CDR3 DNA: TGTGCCAGCAGTCTCGGACAGGGGGTTAATCAGCCCCAGCATTTT; CDR3 protein: CASSLGQGVNQPQHF
V gene: TRBV12-5; clone size: NA; J gene: TRBJ1-3; D gene: NA; CDR3 DNA: TGTGCTAGTGGTTTGGGAACAGGCTCTGGAAACACCATATATTTT; CDR3 protein: CASGLGTGSGNTIYF
V gene: TRBV7-2; clone size: once; J gene: TRBJ1-5; D gene: NA; CDR3 DNA: TGTGCCAGCAGCTTAAAGGGAAGCAATCAGCCCCAGCATTTT; CDR3 protein: CASSLKGSNQPQHF
V gene: TRBV19; clone size: NA; J gene: TRBJ2-7; D gene: NA; CDR3 DNA: TGTGCCAGTAGTGCCACCGGGACCGTTAGCTCCTACGAGCAGTACTTC; CDR3 protein: CASSATGTVSSYEQYF
V gene: TRBV11-3; clone size: NA; J gene: TRBJ2-2; D gene: NA; CDR3 DNA: TGTGCCAGCAGCTTCAGCACTAGTTTAATCACCGGGGAGCTGTTTTTT; CDR3 protein: CASSFSTSLITGELFF
V gene: TRBV27; clone size: NA; J gene: TRBJ1-6; D gene: TRBD1; CDR3 DNA: TGTGCCAGCAGTTTATTCTGGACAGGGTATAATTCACCCCTCCACTTT; CDR3 protein: CASSLFWTGYNSPLHF
V gene: TRBV30; clone size: NA; J gene: TRBJ2-7; D gene: TRBD1; CDR3 DNA: TGTGCCTGCCTTGACGCAGGGGGTTTGGCCTACGAGCAGTACTTC; CDR3 protein: CACLDAGGLAYEQYF
V gene: TRBV6-6; clone size: NA; J gene: TRBJ2-5; D gene: NA; CDR3 DNA: TGTGCCAGCAGTTCCAACCCAGGGGGGGAGACCCAGTACTTC; CDR3 protein: CASSSNPGGETQYF
V gene: TRBV5-1; clone size: once; J gene: TRBJ1-1; D gene: TRBD1; CDR3 DNA: TGCGCCAGCAGCCCCAAGGCCGGGACAGTAAGTGAAGCTTTCTTT; CDR3 protein: CASSPKAGTVSEAFF
V gene: TRBV4-3; clone size: once; J gene: TRBJ1-1; D gene: NA; CDR3 DNA: TGCGCCAGCAGCCAGGTGGTAAGGGGCCCAAACACTGAAGCTTTCTTT; CDR3 protein: CASSQVVRGPNTEAFF
V gene: TRBV10-3; clone size: NA; J gene: TRBJ2-7; D gene: NA; CDR3 DNA: TGTGCCATCAGTGAGGCGGACGGAGCCTACGAGCAGTACTTC; CDR3 protein: CAISEADGAYEQYF
V gene: TRBV5-5; clone size: NA; J gene: TRBJ2-4; D gene: TRBD1; CDR3 DNA: TGTGCCAGCAGCTCCGGGACAGGGTTAAACATTCAGTACTTC; CDR3 protein: CASSSGTGLNIQYF
V gene: TRBV10-3; clone size: NA; J gene: TRBJ1-1; D gene: NA; CDR3 DNA: TGTGCCACTCAGGGGTTATTGAGGGGGGACACTGAAGCTTTCTTT; CDR3 protein: CATQGLLRGDTEAFF
V gene: TRBV14; clone size: once; J gene: TRBJ1-2; D gene: TRBD1; CDR3 DNA: TGTGCCAGCAGCCAAGTCCGTACAGGGGGCTTCGGCTACACCTTC; CDR3 protein: CASSQVRTGGFGYTF
V gene: TRBV11-2; clone size: NA; J gene: TRBJ1-4; D gene: TRBD1; CDR3 DNA: TGTGCCAGCAGCTTAGGACAGGGGGCCGAAAAACTGTTTTTT; CDR3 protein: CASSLGQGAEKLFF
V gene: TRBV11-2; clone size: NA; J gene: TRBJ2-7; D gene: NA; CDR3 DNA: TGTGCCAGCAGACCTCGGGGGAGCGAGCAGTACTTC; CDR3 protein: CASRPRGSEQYF
V gene: TRBV27; clone size: NA; J gene: TRBJ1-4; D gene: TRBD1; CDR3 DNA: TGTGCCAGCAGTCCGAGGGACAGGGGGCTAGGGGTTGTGGGAAAACTGTTTTTT; CDR3 protein: CASSPRDRGLGVVGKLFF
V gene: TRBV7-9; clone size: once; J gene: TRBJ2-1; D gene: NA; CDR3 DNA: TGTGCCAGCAGCACCGGCTGGGCGGGCTACAATGAGCAGTTCTTC; CDR3 protein: CASSTGWAGYNEQFF
V gene: TRBV4-3; clone size: NA; J gene: TRBJ2-1; D gene: NA; CDR3 DNA: TGCGCCAGCAGCTCCTGGCGCGGGGTTAACAATGAGCAGTTCTTC; CDR3 protein: CASSSWRGVNNEQFF
V gene: TRBV6-4; clone size: NA; J gene: TRBJ2-3; D gene: NA; CDR3 DNA: TGTGCCAGCAGTGACTCAGGAGGCACAGATACGCAGTATTTT; CDR3 protein: CASSDSGGTDTQYF
V gene: TRBV19; clone size: NA; J gene: TRBJ2-7; D gene: NA; CDR3 DNA: TGTGCCAGTAGCGGCAACAGCGGAGGTTACGAGCAGTACTTC; CDR3 protein: CASSGNSGGYEQYF
V gene: TRBV11-2; clone size: once; J gene: TRBJ2-7; D gene: TRBD2; CDR3 DNA: TGTGCCAGCAGCTTAGTTAGCGGGGGGACCTACGAGCAGTACTTC; CDR3 protein: CASSLVSGGTYEQYF
V gene: TRBV5-6; clone size: NA; J gene: TRBJ2-3; D gene: NA; CDR3 DNA: TGTGCCAGCAGCTTGGTCGTGGCCAGGGAGGGCACAGATACGCAGTATTTT; CDR3 protein: CASSLVVAREGTDTQYF
V gene: TRBV19; clone size: few; J gene: TRBJ1-6; D gene: TRBD1; CDR3 DNA: TGTGCCAGTAGTCGGCAGGGGGATAATTCACCCCTCCACTTT; CDR3 protein: CASSRQGDNSPLHF
V gene: TRBV30; clone size: once; J gene: TRBJ1-1; D gene: NA; CDR3 DNA: TGTGCCTGGAAGCGAATTGGGACTGAAGCTTTCTTT; CDR3 protein: CAWKRIGTEAFF
V gene: TRBV14; clone size: NA; J gene: TRBJ2-1; D gene: TRBD1; CDR3 DNA: TGTGCCAGCAGCCAAGCCGGCCAGGGGGCAAGGAACAATGAGCAGTTCTTC; CDR3 protein: CASSQAGQGARNNEQFF
V gene: TRBV21-1; clone size: once; J gene: TRBJ2-6; D gene: NA; CDR3 DNA: TGTGCCAGCCCGGCGGGATCTGGGGCCAACGTCCTGACTTTC; CDR3 protein: CASPAGSGANVLTF
V gene: TRBV6-1; clone size: NA; J gene: TRBJ2-7; D gene: NA; CDR3 DNA: TGTGCCAGCAGAGACTACGAGCAGTACTTC; CDR3 protein: CASRDYEQYF